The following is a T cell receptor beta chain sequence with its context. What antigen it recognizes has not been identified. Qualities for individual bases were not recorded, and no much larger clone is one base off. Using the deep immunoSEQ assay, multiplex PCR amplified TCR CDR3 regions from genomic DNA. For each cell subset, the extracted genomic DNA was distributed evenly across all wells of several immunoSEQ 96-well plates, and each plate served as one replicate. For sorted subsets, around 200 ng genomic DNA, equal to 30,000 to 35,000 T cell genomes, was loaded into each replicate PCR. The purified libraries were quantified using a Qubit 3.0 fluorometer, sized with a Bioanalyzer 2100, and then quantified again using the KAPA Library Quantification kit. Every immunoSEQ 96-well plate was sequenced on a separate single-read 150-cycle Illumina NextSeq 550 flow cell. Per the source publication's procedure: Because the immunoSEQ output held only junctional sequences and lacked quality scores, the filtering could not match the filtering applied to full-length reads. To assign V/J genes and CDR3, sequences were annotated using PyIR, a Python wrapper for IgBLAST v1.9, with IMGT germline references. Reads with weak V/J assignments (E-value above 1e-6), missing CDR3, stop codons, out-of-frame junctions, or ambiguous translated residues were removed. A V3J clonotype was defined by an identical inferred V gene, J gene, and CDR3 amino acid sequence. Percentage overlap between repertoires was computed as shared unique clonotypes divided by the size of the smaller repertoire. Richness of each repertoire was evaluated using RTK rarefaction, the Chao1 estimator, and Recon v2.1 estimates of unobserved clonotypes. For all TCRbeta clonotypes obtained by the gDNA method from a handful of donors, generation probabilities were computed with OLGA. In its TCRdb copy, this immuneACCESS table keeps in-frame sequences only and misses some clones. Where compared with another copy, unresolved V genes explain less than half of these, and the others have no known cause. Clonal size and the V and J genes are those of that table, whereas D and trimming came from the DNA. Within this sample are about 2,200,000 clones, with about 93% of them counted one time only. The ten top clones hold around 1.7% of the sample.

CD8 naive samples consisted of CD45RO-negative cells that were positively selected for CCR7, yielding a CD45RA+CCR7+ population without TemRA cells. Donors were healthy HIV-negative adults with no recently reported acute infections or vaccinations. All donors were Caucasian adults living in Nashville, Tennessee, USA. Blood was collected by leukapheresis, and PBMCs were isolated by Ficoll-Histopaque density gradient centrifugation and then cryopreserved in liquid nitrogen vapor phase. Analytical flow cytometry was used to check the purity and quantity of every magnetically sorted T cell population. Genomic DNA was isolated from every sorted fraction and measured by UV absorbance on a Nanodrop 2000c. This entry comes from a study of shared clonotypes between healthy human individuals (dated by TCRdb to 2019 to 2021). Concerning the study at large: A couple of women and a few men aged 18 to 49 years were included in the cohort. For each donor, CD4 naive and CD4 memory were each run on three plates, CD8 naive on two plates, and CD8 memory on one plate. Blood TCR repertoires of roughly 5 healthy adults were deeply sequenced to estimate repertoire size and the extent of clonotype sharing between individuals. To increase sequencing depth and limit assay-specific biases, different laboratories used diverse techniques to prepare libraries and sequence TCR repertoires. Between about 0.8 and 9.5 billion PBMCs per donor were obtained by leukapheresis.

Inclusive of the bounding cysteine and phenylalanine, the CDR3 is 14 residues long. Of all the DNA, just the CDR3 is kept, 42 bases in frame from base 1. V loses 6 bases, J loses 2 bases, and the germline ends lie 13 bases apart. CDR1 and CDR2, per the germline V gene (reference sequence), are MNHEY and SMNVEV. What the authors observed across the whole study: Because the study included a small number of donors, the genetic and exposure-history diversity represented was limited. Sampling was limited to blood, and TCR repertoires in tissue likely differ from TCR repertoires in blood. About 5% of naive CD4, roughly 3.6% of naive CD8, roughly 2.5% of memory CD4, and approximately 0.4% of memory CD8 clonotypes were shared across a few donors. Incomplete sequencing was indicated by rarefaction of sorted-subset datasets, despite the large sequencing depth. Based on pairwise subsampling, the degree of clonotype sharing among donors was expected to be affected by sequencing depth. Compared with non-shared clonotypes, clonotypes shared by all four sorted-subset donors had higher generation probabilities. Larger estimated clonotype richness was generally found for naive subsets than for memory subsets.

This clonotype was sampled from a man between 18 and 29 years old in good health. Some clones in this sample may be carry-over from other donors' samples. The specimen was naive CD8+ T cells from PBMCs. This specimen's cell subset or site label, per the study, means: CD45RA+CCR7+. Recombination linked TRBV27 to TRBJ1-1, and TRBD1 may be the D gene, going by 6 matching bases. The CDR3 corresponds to CASSKRTANTEAFF. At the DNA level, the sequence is TGTGCCAGCAGCAAGAGGACAGCAAACACTGAAGCTTTCTTT.